This T cell receptor beta chain was retrieved from a study of cytomegalovirus exposure and HLA in healthy donors. Points on this clone: Its matching antigen is unknown.

13 Jbeta primers and 60 Vbeta primers were used for the PCR. The method was immunoSEQ multiplex PCR; TCRdb's version includes in-frame clones alone and lacks a portion of them. The sample has 90,000 to 120,000 clones, 60% to 75% seen once. Germline loops: CDR1 MDHEN, CDR2 SYDVKM. This CDR3 has 15 residues. J lost 11 bases, V lost 2 bases, and 11 bases had no gene match. Overall study results and limits: Cytomegalovirus status was reportedly diagnosed by the classifier with high specificity and sensitivity. A few CMV-associated chains proved CMV antigen-specific in vitro. Sequencing depth across donors, presence/absence analyses assumed, was roughly uniform. In a later analysis, at a false discovery rate of 0.05, 17,000 or so TCR beta sequences matched HLA alleles.

V gene TRBV28 combines with J gene TRBJ1-4, with 7 bases that match TRBD1. This TCR came from a young man in good health and CMV-seronegative. Sequenced sample: PBMCs. The CDR3 DNA reads TGTGCCAGCAGTTTAAGGGGGCAGGGGCCTGAGAAACTGTTTTTT. As protein: CASSLRGQGPEKLFF.